Listed below are T cell receptor beta chains from one sample, sequenced in a study of T-cell memory formation after mild COVID-19. TCRdb reanalysed the 5' RACE reads using MiXCR and keeps one entry per CDR3 protein. The sample comprises roughly 560,000 distinct CDR3 sequences, roughly 21% of which are singletons, and roughly an eighth rests with the top ten. Material for sequencing was PBMCs or a T cell subset sorted from them (not recorded which). The receptor set was obtained from an adult woman who had mild COVID-19 (a few samples of this study predate the infection). Cell type and time point are not known. Both conserved end residues are part of each CDR3. The order of the fields is D gene, clone size, V gene, J gene, CDR3 length, CDR3 protein, CDR3 DNA. A D gene is named only where the DNA matches it firmly. A row's size may be missing; if present it is once, few, many or a size class.

d_gene: NA; abundance: many; v_gene: TRBV29-1; j_gene: TRBJ2-7; len: 16; CDR3aa: CSVEIRGSAVAYEQYF; CDR3nt: TGCAGCGTTGAGATAAGGGGGTCGGCTGTAGCCTACGAGCAGTACTTC
d_gene: NA; abundance: few; v_gene: TRBV20-1; j_gene: TRBJ2-1; len: 17; CDR3aa: CSARDHGGASSYNEQFF; CDR3nt: TGCAGTGCTAGAGATCACGGCGGGGCCAGCTCCTACAATGAGCAGTTCTTC
d_gene: NA; abundance: few; v_gene: TRBV6-5; j_gene: TRBJ2-2; len: 13; CDR3aa: CASRRARTGELFF; CDR3nt: TGTGCCAGCAGAAGGGCGCGCACCGGGGAGCTGTTTTTT
d_gene: NA; abundance: few; v_gene: TRBV5-1; j_gene: TRBJ2-1; len: 14; CDR3aa: CASARDSSYNEQFF; CDR3nt: TGCGCCAGCGCCCGGGACTCCTCCTACAATGAGCAGTTCTTC
d_gene: NA; abundance: NA; v_gene: TRBV12-3/TRBV12-4; j_gene: TRBJ2-1; len: 15; CDR3aa: CASSLGLQGYNEQFF; CDR3nt: TGTGCCAGCAGTTTGGGACTGCAAGGCTACAATGAGCAGTTCTTC
d_gene: TRBD2; abundance: NA; v_gene: TRBV7-9; j_gene: TRBJ2-3; len: 16; CDR3aa: CASSFWPAGYTDTQYF; CDR3nt: TGTGCCAGCAGCTTCTGGCCAGCGGGGTACACAGATACGCAGTATTTT
d_gene: TRBD1; abundance: NA; v_gene: TRBV6-1; j_gene: TRBJ2-1; len: 12; CDR3aa: CASRQGSNEQFF; CDR3nt: TGTGCCAGCCGACAGGGAAGCAATGAGCAGTTCTTC
d_gene: NA; abundance: NA; v_gene: TRBV20-1; j_gene: TRBJ2-2; len: 15; CDR3aa: CSATPAGANTGELIF; CDR3nt: TGCAGTGCTACCCCGGCTGGGGCGAACACCGGGGAGCTGATTTTT
d_gene: NA; abundance: few; v_gene: TRBV20-1; j_gene: TRBJ2-7; len: 13; CDR3aa: CSTSRGSSYEQYF; CDR3nt: TGCAGTACCTCCAGGGGCTCCTCCTACGAGCAGTACTTC
d_gene: NA; abundance: many; v_gene: TRBV3-1; j_gene: TRBJ2-6; len: 19; CDR3aa: CASSRFLGRRSSGANVLTF; CDR3nt: TGTGCCAGCAGCCGATTCCTTGGACGTCGGAGCTCTGGGGCCAACGTCCTGACTTTC
d_gene: TRBD1; abundance: few; v_gene: TRBV7-9; j_gene: TRBJ2-2; len: 16; CDR3aa: CASSLYEDRDTGELFF; CDR3nt: TGTGCCAGCAGCTTATATGAGGACAGGGACACCGGGGAGCTGTTTTTT
d_gene: NA; abundance: NA; v_gene: TRBV20-1; j_gene: TRBJ1-2; len: 11; CDR3aa: CSAVGVYGYTF; CDR3nt: TGCAGTGCAGTGGGGGTCTATGGCTACACCTTC
d_gene: NA; abundance: few; v_gene: TRBV4-2; j_gene: TRBJ2-2; len: 15; CDR3aa: CASSRRGPNTGELFF; CDR3nt: TGTGCCAGCAGCCGTAGGGGACCCAACACCGGGGAGCTGTTTTTT
d_gene: TRBD2; abundance: NA; v_gene: TRBV3-1; j_gene: TRBJ2-1; len: 16; CDR3aa: CASSPGLAEIYNEQFF; CDR3nt: TGTGCCAGCAGCCCAGGACTAGCGGAGATTTACAATGAGCAGTTCTTC
d_gene: NA; abundance: NA; v_gene: TRBV6-6; j_gene: TRBJ2-2; len: 13; CDR3aa: CASSYSFTGELFF; CDR3nt: TGTGCCAGCAGTTACTCTTTCACCGGGGAGCTGTTTTTT
d_gene: NA; abundance: NA; v_gene: TRBV11-3; j_gene: TRBJ2-7; len: 14; CDR3aa: CASSPRSSSYEQYF; CDR3nt: TGTGCCAGCAGCCCCCGTAGTAGCTCCTACGAGCAGTACTTC
d_gene: NA; abundance: NA; v_gene: TRBV12-3/TRBV12-4; j_gene: TRBJ2-7; len: 14; CDR3aa: CASSPAVTAREQYF; CDR3nt: TGTGCCAGCAGCCCAGCCGTGACCGCGAGGGAGCAGTACTTC
d_gene: NA; abundance: NA; v_gene: TRBV5-1; j_gene: TRBJ2-7; len: 15; CDR3aa: CASSLGGPSDYEQYF; CDR3nt: TGCGCCAGCAGCTTGGGGGGACCCTCAGACTACGAGCAGTACTTC
d_gene: NA; abundance: NA; v_gene: TRBV21-1; j_gene: TRBJ1-5; len: 16; CDR3aa: CASSYPDGQGYQPQHF; CDR3nt: TGTGCCAGCAGCTATCCCGACGGACAGGGTTATCAGCCCCAGCATTTT
d_gene: NA; abundance: NA; v_gene: TRBV4-3; j_gene: TRBJ1-5; len: 15; CDR3aa: CASSQVHRAAQPQHF; CDR3nt: TGCGCCAGCAGCCAGGTGCACAGGGCCGCTCAGCCCCAGCATTTT
d_gene: NA; abundance: many; v_gene: TRBV24-1; j_gene: TRBJ2-1; len: 11; CDR3aa: CATSDFDEQFF; CDR3nt: TGTGCCACCAGTGATTTTGATGAGCAGTTCTTC
d_gene: NA; abundance: NA; v_gene: TRBV27; j_gene: TRBJ1-4; len: 13; CDR3aa: CASSNGWNEKLFF; CDR3nt: TGTGCCAGCAGTAACGGCTGGAATGAAAAACTGTTTTTT
d_gene: NA; abundance: NA; v_gene: TRBV27; j_gene: TRBJ2-6; len: 17; CDR3aa: CASSPRGGSSGANVLTF; CDR3nt: TGTGCCAGCAGTCCTCGTGGGGGGAGCTCTGGGGCCAACGTCCTGACTTTC
d_gene: TRBD2; abundance: NA; v_gene: TRBV4-1; j_gene: TRBJ2-1; len: 17; CDR3aa: CASSQGTSGGLGNEQFF; CDR3nt: TGCGCCAGCAGCCAGGGGACTAGCGGGGGCCTCGGGAATGAGCAGTTCTTC
d_gene: NA; abundance: NA; v_gene: TRBV29-1; j_gene: TRBJ2-7; len: 14; CDR3aa: CSVDSGDPPYEQYF; CDR3nt: TGCAGCGTTGATTCTGGGGATCCCCCCTACGAGCAGTACTTC
d_gene: TRBD1; abundance: few; v_gene: TRBV9; j_gene: TRBJ2-7; len: 13; CDR3aa: CASSVGTGREQYF; CDR3nt: TGTGCCAGCAGCGTTGGGACAGGGCGAGAGCAGTACTTC
d_gene: TRBD2; abundance: few; v_gene: TRBV27; j_gene: TRBJ2-1; len: 16; CDR3aa: CASSSPGLAGNNEQFF; CDR3nt: TGTGCCAGCAGTTCCCCAGGACTAGCGGGCAACAATGAGCAGTTCTTC
d_gene: NA; abundance: NA; v_gene: TRBV6-2/TRBV6-3; j_gene: TRBJ2-1; len: 15; CDR3aa: CASSSFRGPYNEQFF; CDR3nt: TGTGCCAGCAGTTCCTTCCGGGGTCCCTACAATGAGCAGTTCTTC
d_gene: TRBD1; abundance: few; v_gene: TRBV14; j_gene: TRBJ2-7; len: 17; CDR3aa: CASSQASTGTGEYEQYF; CDR3nt: TGTGCCAGCAGCCAGGCCTCAACCGGGACAGGGGAGTACGAGCAGTACTTC
d_gene: NA; abundance: few; v_gene: TRBV4-1; j_gene: TRBJ2-2; len: 15; CDR3aa: CASSHGSDPRVGLFF; CDR3nt: TGCGCCAGCAGCCACGGTTCCGACCCCCGGGTGGGGCTGTTTTTT
d_gene: NA; abundance: NA; v_gene: TRBV6-1; j_gene: TRBJ1-2; len: 14; CDR3aa: CATLIKSGFGGYTF; CDR3nt: TGTGCCACCCTGATAAAATCAGGGTTCGGTGGCTACACCTTC
d_gene: TRBD2; abundance: few; v_gene: TRBV7-8; j_gene: TRBJ2-3; len: 20; CDR3aa: CASSLVGWTSGMPSTDTQYF; CDR3nt: TGTGCCAGCAGCTTAGTAGGCTGGACTAGCGGGATGCCTAGCACAGATACGCAGTATTTT
d_gene: NA; abundance: few; v_gene: TRBV7-9; j_gene: TRBJ1-1; len: 14; CDR3aa: CASSSTSGNTEAFF; CDR3nt: TGTGCCAGCAGCTCCACGTCGGGGAACACTGAAGCTTTCTTT
d_gene: NA; abundance: NA; v_gene: TRBV7-9; j_gene: TRBJ1-2; len: 14; CDR3aa: CASSRTQYGYGYTF; CDR3nt: TGTGCCAGCAGCCGGACACAGTATGGCTATGGCTACACCTTC
d_gene: NA; abundance: few; v_gene: TRBV19; j_gene: TRBJ2-5; len: 12; CDR3aa: CASSSPRETQYF; CDR3nt: TGTGCCAGTAGTAGCCCTCGGGAGACCCAGTACTTC
d_gene: TRBD2; abundance: few; v_gene: TRBV7-2; j_gene: TRBJ2-5; len: 17; CDR3aa: CASSLKYNSGSRETQYF; CDR3nt: TGTGCCAGCAGCTTAAAGTATAATAGCGGGAGTCGGGAGACCCAGTACTTC
d_gene: NA; abundance: few; v_gene: TRBV10-3; j_gene: TRBJ2-7; len: 15; CDR3aa: CAISESPLSSYEQYF; CDR3nt: TGTGCCATCAGTGAGTCCCCTTTAAGCTCCTACGAGCAGTACTTC